The subject of this entry is one T cell receptor beta chain. What it binds is not known. This sample stems from a study of regulatory T cells in long-lasting Graves disease. Findings and limits, study-wide: Favored gene segments in persistent disease were TRBV28, TRBJ1-2 and TRBJ2-5.

As to time point: newly diagnosed GD, antithyroid drugs for less than 3 months. Scientists built the TCR library using RNA that was extracted from PBMCs. iRepertoire HTBI primers and Arm-PCR of CDR3 regions built TCR beta libraries. Each CDR3 protein gets one entry after TCRdb re-called the multiplex PCR reads with MiXCR. The table includes around 400,000 distinct CDR3 sequences, roughly 10% detected once. This CDR3 is 11 amino acids long. Trimming stripped 1 base from V and 12 bases from J, with 10 bases between. Germline V gives CDR1 SQVTM, CDR2 ANQGSEA. These records were also assigned to another study, of T cells in Graves' hyperthyroidism and ophthalmopathy. That paper states: First-round RT-PCR of the TCR CDR3 relied on the HTBI primer set. Within blood appeared most thyroid clonotypes that had expanded above 0.001.

The sequences come from peripheral blood mononuclear cells (PBMCs), collected at new diagnosis, from a patient treated with antithyroid drugs. The clonotype comes from a woman aged 18-29 years with Graves disease. V usage is TRBV29-1 and J usage is TRBJ2-4; D is unclear. CDR3 protein: CSVEVGLTQYF. CDR3 nucleotides: TGCAGCGTTGAAGTGGGTCTCACTCAGTACTTC. Drawing the rest from reference TRBV29-1 and TRBJ2-4, the complete variable domain is SAVISQKPSRDICQRGTSLTIQCQVDSQVTMMFWYRQQPGQSLTLIATANQGSEATYESGFVIDKFPISRPNLTFSTLTVSNMSPEDSSIYLCSVEVGLTQYFGAGTRLSVL.